These T cell receptor beta chains were read from a single sample in a study of T cell responses to AZD1222 COVID-19 vaccine. Repertoires were generated with immunoSEQ multiplex PCR, while TCRdb's copy carries only in-frame clones and drops some. The sample has roughly 150,000 clones, 92% seen once. The material was peripheral blood, obtained on day 0 of AZD1222 vaccination. The receptors were sampled from an adult in good health. CDR3s include the opening cysteine and the closing phenylalanine or tryptophan. D genes are given only for firm matches. Rows give clone size only sometimes, using once, few, many, or a class for an expanded clone.

clone size	V gene	J gene	D gene	CDR3 DNA	CDR3 protein
-	TRBV6-5	TRBJ2-7	TRBD1	TGTGCCAGCAGCTCGGACAGGAGCTCCTACGAGCAGTACTTC	CASSSDRSSYEQYF
-	TRBV4-2	TRBJ1-2	TRBD1	TGTGCCAGCAGCCAAGGACAGGGGGCGGATGGCTACACCTTC	CASSQGQGADGYTF
few	TRBV12-3/TRBV12-4	TRBJ2-1	-	TGTGCCAGCACGCTAGGACAGAGCAATGAGCAGTTCTTC	CASTLGQSNEQFF
-	TRBV7-3	TRBJ1-1	TRBD1	TGTGCCAGCAGCCCTCAGGGGGCAATACAGAACACTGAAGCTTTCTTT	CASSPQGAIQNTEAFF
-	TRBV6-2/TRBV6-3	TRBJ2-7	-	TGTGCCAGCAGTTACGGGCAGGGACCCTACGAGCAGTACTTC	CASSYGQGPYEQYF
-	TRBV3-1/TRBV3-2	TRBJ2-2	TRBD2	TGTGCCAGCAGCCTTTTAGCGGGGAGGGCCGGGGAGCTGTTTTTT	CASSLLAGRAGELFF
-	TRBV6-1	TRBJ1-2	-	TGTGCCAGCAGTGAAATCGGGACCCCAGAGAACTATGGCTACACCTTC	CASSEIGTPENYGYTF
-	TRBV6-4	TRBJ1-2	-	TGTGCCAGCAGTGTCCACCAGACAGACCTCAAAAATGGCTACACCTTC	CASSVHQTDLKNGYTF
-	TRBV9	TRBJ2-2	-	TGTGCCAGCAGCGCAACAGGGACCGGGGAGCTGTTTTTT	CASSATGTGELFF
-	TRBV6-5	TRBJ2-6	TRBD1	TGTGCCACCCGGACAGGGGGATCTGGGGCCAACGTCCTGACTTTC	CATRTGGSGANVLTF
once	TRBV5-1	TRBJ2-1	TRBD1	TGCGCCAGCAGCCGAACGGGACAGAACTACAATGAGCAGTTCTTC	CASSRTGQNYNEQFF
-	TRBV28	TRBJ1-2	-	TGTGCCAGCATCCCAAGTAGCGGGTCAAAAGGGGGCTACACCTTC	CASIPSSGSKGGYTF
few	TRBV29-1	TRBJ1-2	TRBD1	TGCAGCGCAGGGGGCAACTATGGCTACACCTTC	CSAGGNYGYTF
-	TRBV20-1	TRBJ2-1	-	TGCAGTGCTAGAGATAGGGATGAGCAGTTCTTC	CSARDRDEQFF
-	TRBV6-1	TRBJ2-7	-	TGTGCCAGCAGTGGCTATCGGGGAGCCCTCACGTACGAGCAGTACTTC	CASSGYRGALTYEQYF
-	TRBV7-6	TRBJ1-4	-	TGTGCCAGCAGCTTTACGCAGGCAACTAATGAAAAACTGTTTTTT	CASSFTQATNEKLFF
-	TRBV7-3	TRBJ2-2	-	TGTGCCAGCAGCTTAAGGCCAGGGTTGGCCGGGGAGCTGTTTTTT	CASSLRPGLAGELFF
-	TRBV7-2	TRBJ1-5	-	TGTGCCAGCAGCTTAGGCAGGGTTGGTCAGCCCCAGCATTTT	CASSLGRVGQPQHF
-	TRBV7-3	TRBJ2-1	TRBD1	TGTGCCAGCAGTCCGGGACAGGACAATGAGCAGTTCTTC	CASSPGQDNEQFF
-	TRBV27	TRBJ1-4	-	TGTGCCAGCAGTTCCACGTGGGGGGCGGGTGAAAAACTGTTTTTT	CASSSTWGAGEKLFF
-	TRBV5-1	TRBJ2-7	TRBD1	TGCGCCAGCAGCTCGGGACAGGGGAAATACGAGCAGTACTTC	CASSSGQGKYEQYF
few	TRBV6-5	TRBJ1-1	TRBD1	TGTGCCAGCAGTTACCCGGGACAGGGGAAGACTGAAGCTTTCTTT	CASSYPGQGKTEAFF
-	TRBV2	TRBJ1-2	TRBD1	TGTGCCAGCAGGGGAAGGGACAGGGGGGCCTATGGCTACACCTTC	CASRGRDRGAYGYTF
-	TRBV19	TRBJ2-5	TRBD1	TGTGCCAGTAGTATAGTAGGGACAGGCCAAGAGACCCAGTACTTC	CASSIVGTGQETQYF
-	TRBV7-9	TRBJ2-2	-	TGTGCCAGCAGCCCGGGACTCCGCGGGGAGCTGTTTTTT	CASSPGLRGELFF
-	TRBV9	TRBJ1-4	-	TGTGCCAGCAGCGTAGGTCCGGCTACAAGAGGTAATGAAAAACTGTTTTTT	CASSVGPATRGNEKLFF
few	TRBV14	TRBJ1-2	-	TGTGCCAGCAGCCCAGGGGTTACCTATGGCTACACCTTC	CASSPGVTYGYTF
-	TRBV6-5	TRBJ1-3	-	TGTGCCAGCAGCCACTACGGGGAAGGAAACACCATATATTTT	CASSHYGEGNTIYF